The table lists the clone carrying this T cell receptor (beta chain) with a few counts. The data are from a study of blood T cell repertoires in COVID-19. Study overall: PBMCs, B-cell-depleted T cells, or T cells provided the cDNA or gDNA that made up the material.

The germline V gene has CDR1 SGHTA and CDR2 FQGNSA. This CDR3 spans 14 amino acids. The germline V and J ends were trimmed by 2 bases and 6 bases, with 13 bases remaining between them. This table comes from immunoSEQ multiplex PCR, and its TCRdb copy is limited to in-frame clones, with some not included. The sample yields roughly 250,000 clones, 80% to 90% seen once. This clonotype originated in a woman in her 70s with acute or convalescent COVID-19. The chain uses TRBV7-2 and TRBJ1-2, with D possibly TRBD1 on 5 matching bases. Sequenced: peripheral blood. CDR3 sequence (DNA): TGTGCCAGCAGCTTACAATGGCAGGGCCATGGCTACACCTTC. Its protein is CASSLQWQGHGYTF.